This record covers a single TCR beta chain. The clone's antigen remains unknown. Base quality data are lacking; no much larger clone is found one base away. Measured from the cysteine to the phenylalanine, the CDR3 is 13 residues long. The only DNA kept is the CDR3, 39 bases in frame from the first base. Based on the germline V gene (reference sequence), the CDR1 and CDR2 sequences are SGHAT and FQDESV. V is trimmed back by 9 bases and J by 3 bases, and the junction contains 7 bases that no gene match accounts for. These data originate in a study of cytomegalovirus exposure and HLA in healthy donors (dated by TCRdb to the late 2010s). For context, the study as a whole: An earlier analysis of 550 to 700 of the donors reported more than 250 Gb of sequence data and about 100 million unique TCR beta sequences from 150 million to 200 million T cells. Alongside the repertoire data, information on donor age, sex, ethnicity and CMV serostatus was compiled. Because of strong linkage in the cohort, roughly five DR-DQ haplotypes were treated as single units for association and clustering. Typing coverage differed by locus: A, B, C, DRB1 and DQB1 were typed in roughly 620-630 donors, DQA1 in 522, DPA1 in some 570, and DPB1 in roughly 470. In a later genetic analysis, genome-wide SNP genotypes for about 65% of the 666 donors were used, and that subset was treated as a discovery cohort. An earlier analysis of 587 of the donors used high-throughput TCR beta sequencing to judge whether each TCR beta V gene segment behaved as functional or pseudogenic. The study combined high-throughput TCR immunosequencing, statistical association of individual TCRs with disease status, and machine learning to predict cytomegalovirus infection status. In a later analysis, previously published TCR beta repertoires from several hundred donors were re-analyzed and high-resolution HLA genotyping was added so that TCR occurrence patterns could be studied. The study aimed to test whether cataloging public T cell receptors could reveal signatures of past pathogen exposure. A separate validation cohort of over 95 different subjects was used in addition to the approximately 700-subject first cohort. All discovery cohort repertoires had been generated using a single sequencing platform. Of the 300 to 500 genotyped donors, approximately 80% were placed in the genetic ancestry cluster associated with self-reported Caucasian donors. On average, around 240,000 unique TCR beta nucleotide sequences were sequenced per donor among a few hundred genotyped donors of the cohort, with roughly a sixth of those sequences being non-productive. In the later analysis, no new phenotypic data were used to find candidate immune exposures; instead, reliance was placed on TCR beta sequences and their occurrence across donors. Using immunosequencing, the study profiled T cell repertoires from roughly 650 subjects and related those repertoires to cytomegalovirus serostatus. About 330 gigabases of sequencing data and approximately 91 million unique TCR sequences made up an early release that covered several hundred HLA-typed donors. HLA typing included class I and class II loci at four-digit resolution. Overall results and qualifications from the work: A later genetic analysis associated a missense DCLRE1C variant with V-gene and J-gene trimming of TCR beta chains, and an independent cohort replicated the association. Because counts were too low, 15 to 20 rarely observed V segments, including chromosome 9 orphons, were excluded from the earlier analysis of 587 of the donors. According to a later analysis, TCR association rates differed among HLA loci, with DRB1 alleles showing the most associated TCRs and HLA-C alleles showing the fewest. HLA typing was unavailable for some donors at each locus, so association tests used only the typed subset. Across donors, most TCR sequences were observed very rarely, whereas some public TCRs were present in many individuals. The study listed 150 to 200 TCR beta chains as associated with cytomegalovirus. Immune exposure information for the cohort was limited to CMV serostatus. Three of the identified cytomegalovirus-associated TCR beta chains were confirmed in vitro to be specific for cytomegalovirus antigens. A later analysis associated approximately 17,000 TCR beta sequences with specific HLA alleles at a false discovery rate of 0.05. The authors suggested that the approach could potentially be generalized to other disease states and immunological phenotypes. Some IMGT-functional V segments, including TRBV6-2 and TRBV6-3, could not be told apart with the 87-base-pair reads, so those segments were excluded. Sequencing depth was assumed to be roughly uniform across donors in the presence/absence analyses, though that assumption may not hold. In a later analysis, most CMV-associated TCR beta chains were found to appear HLA-restricted, with HLA associations seemingly driven largely by CMV exposure. This cohort had only TCR beta chains sequenced, and the lack of alpha or paired-chain data limited which features could be detected. In a later analysis, several top co-occurrence clusters were reported to appear linked to parvovirus B19, influenza, CMV and Epstein-Barr virus. The classifier was reported to diagnose cytomegalovirus status with high specificity and sensitivity in both the original and validation cohorts. Linkage disequilibrium might explain the correlated functional status among segregating V segments, but an unknown experimental factor could not be ruled out. In an earlier analysis of more than 500 of the donors, most TCR beta V segments appeared in productive rearrangements about 87% or about 30% of the time, broadly matching IMGT annotations. A further reported finding was that TCR beta sequences accurately predicted the HLA-A and HLA-B alleles for most subjects in the first cohort. Assigning TCR associations to individual alleles was difficult when HLA alleles, especially DR and DQ, strongly co-occurred. In a later analysis, HLA-associated TCR beta chains showed more clonal expansion and lower generation probabilities than non-associated chains that were equally common. A group of highly shared sequence variants was considered likely to be a technical artifact of the sequencing pipeline. According to a later genetic analysis, donors in an Asian-associated ancestry cluster had fewer N-insertions in productive TCRs than the roughly 700-donor mean.

The cohort consisted of 650 to 850 healthy bone marrow donors. Cohort members were all nominally healthy when sampled, although unrecorded immune exposures were likely present. The donor tested CMV seronegative, placing the donor among the 350 to 400 seronegative members of the cohort. Every donor gave a peripheral blood sample, and the peripheral blood mononuclear cells from that sample were used for TCR beta sequencing. Genomic DNA extraction from the blood cell samples was performed with the Qiagen DNeasy Blood Extraction Kit. The library relied on the immunoSEQ multiplex PCR assay. The multiplex PCR relied on a mix of 60 forward primers for TCR Vbeta segments and 13 reverse primers for TCR Jbeta segments. Amplification of the CDR3 region of rearranged TCR beta genes was performed with a multiplex PCR assay on genomic DNA. On the Illumina HiSeq System, the amplified TCR beta libraries were sequenced as 87-base-pair reads. The original pipeline was this. A later analysis counted about 82 million unique TCR beta chains across the 600 to 850 repertoires, and around 12 million of these chains were shared by at least two donors. Raw reads were error-corrected and collapsed into unique sequences by a nearest-neighbor algorithm in which closely related sequences were merged to remove PCR and sequencing errors. Alignment of CDR3 sequences to IMGT reference sequences was used to assign V, D and J gene segments. Each retained sequence needed at least a six-nucleotide match to both a V gene segment and a J gene segment. A rearrangement counted as productive if the CDR3 had no stop codons and remained in frame with V and J, and every other rearrangement counted as non-productive. Following IMGT convention, CDR3 was defined as the stretch from the second conserved V-encoded cysteine to the conserved J-encoded phenylalanine. The earlier analysis of 587 of the donors excluded any sequence lacking an unambiguous match to a single V gene segment. An earlier analysis of just under 600 of the donors called V segments functional above 56.7% productive rearrangements and segregating when the between-donor standard deviation exceeded 5%. A statistical classification framework was built to diagnose cytomegalovirus status from the catalog of TCR beta chain sequences. In a later analysis, TCR nucleotide sequences were compared against IMGT/GENE-DB human TR gene sequences so that V and J genes could be assigned. A later analysis assigned CDR3 sequences and most-parsimonious VDJ recombination scenarios with the TCRdist pipeline. A later analysis defined each TCR beta chain by its CDR3 amino acid sequence plus V-gene family, and excluded reads lacking a unique V-gene family. A later analysis removed 600 or so highly shared, low-generation-probability nucleotide sequences to deal with suspected cross-contamination and a sequencing artifact. For each public chain, a later analysis derived a clonal expansion index from normalized ranks of inferred template counts within each repertoire. Generation probabilities in a later analysis came from a VDJ recombination model fitted to out-of-frame rearrangements, and those results were checked against IGoR. In a later analysis, TCR-TCR, TCR-HLA and TCR-CMV co-occurrence was scored with hypergeometric tests, and a repertoire-size bias correction was applied to TCR pairs. A later analysis estimated false discovery rates by permuting HLA or CMV assignments 20 times. In a later analysis, co-occurring TCRs were grouped with DBSCAN, and TCRdist sequence similarity was added when clustering was performed within HLA-allele-positive subsets. Co-occurrence clustering excluded repertoires with fewer than 30,000 or more than 120,000 public chains, plus five with anomalous nucleotide sharing. Imported from immuneACCESS, the table was reduced by TCRdb to in-frame sequences with V and J called. These copies leave out some clones; in studies compared against another copy, an unresolved V gene accounts for under half, and the cause of the remainder is not known. D and trimming were read from the DNA, whereas the V and J calls and clone size are those reported in that table. This sample gives 170,000 or so clones in total; 75% to 90% of them show up just once. The top ten hold 1.5% to 2% of the sample.

The rearranged segments are TRBV11-1 and TRBJ2-5; TRBD1 lines up with 7 middle nucleotides. Source material: PBMCs. The clonotype comes from a man aged 45-65 years in good health and CMV-seronegative. The DNA sequence is as follows: TGTGCCAGTAGGGACAGACTAAAAGAGACCCAGTACTTC. The resulting protein is CASRDRLKETQYF.